The 16 T cell receptor beta chains presented below share a single source sample, sequenced in a study of T cell responses to AZD1222 COVID-19 vaccine. Some clones are missing from TCRdb's copy, which holds only in-frame ones; the method was immunoSEQ multiplex PCR. Here the sample spans tens of thousands of clones, roughly 82% being singletons. Specimen: peripheral blood, collected on day 0 of AZD1222 vaccination. Receptors originate from an adult in good health.

This sequence joins TRBV9 and TRBJ2-7; D is perhaps TRBD2 (5 bases). The CDR3 length is 15 residues. Trimming cost V 0 bases and J 4 bases, with 14 bases left between them. The germline gives CDR1 SGDLS, CDR2 YYNGEE. The CDR3 protein is CASSVEPSGAYEQYF. CDR3 sequence (DNA): TGTGCCAGCAGCGTAGAGCCGAGCGGCGCTTACGAGCAGTACTTC.

V usage is TRBV7-9 and J usage is TRBJ1-1, with D possibly matching TRBD1 (6 bases). This CDR3 contains 12 residues. Per germline, CDR1 SEHNR and CDR2 FQNEAQ (reference sequence). Trimming removed 6 bases at V and 4 bases at J, with 9 bases between. The CDR3 DNA follows: TGTGCCAGCAGTAGGGGGGTCACTGAAGCTTTCTTT. Translating it yields CASSRGVTEAFF.

This chain's CDR3 is CASRRTGAFLREAFF. The CDR3 nucleotides are TGTGCCAGCAGAAGGACAGGGGCGTTCTTGAGGGAAGCTTTCTTT. The chain joins TRBV3-1 (or the pseudogene TRBV3-2) to TRBJ1-1; 9 bases map to TRBD1. Unmatched junction bases numbered 13, after V lost 6 bases and J lost 8 bases. The CDR3 is 15 residues long. Germline loops: CDR1 LGHDT, CDR2 YNNKEL (reference sequence).

The CDR3 region is CASSFPTKEGSGRYEQYF. CDR3 nucleotides: TGTGCCAGCAGCTTTCCCACGAAAGAAGGTAGCGGGAGATACGAGCAGTACTTC. The chain recombines TRBV7-9 with TRBJ2-7, with 9 nucleotides matching TRBD2. V gave up 3 bases and J gave up 4 bases; unmatched junction bases: 16. This CDR3 has 18 residues. CDR1 and CDR2 from the germline V gene are SEHNR and FQNEAQ (reference sequence).

This clone was detected only a few times. The chain joins TRBV19 to TRBJ1-4; maybe TRBD1 (6 bases). V was shortened by 6 bases and J by 8 bases, with 16 bases between the two germline ends. The CDR3 is made up of 14 amino acids. Germline V gives CDR1 LNHDA, CDR2 SQIVND (reference sequence). The CDR3, as DNA: TGTGCCAGTAGGGTACAGGGAGGGAGCGAAAAACTGTTTTTT. Encoded protein: CASRVQGGSEKLFF.

The chain has TRBV7-9 and TRBJ1-1, with D hard to call. CDR3 length equals 12 residues. Germline lookup yields CDR1 SEHNR and CDR2 FQNEAQ (reference sequence). Trimming took 5 bases from V and 5 from J, leaving 9 bases between them. CDR3 sequence reads: CASSDFPTEAFF. The CDR3 coding sequence is TGTGCCAGCAGCGATTTTCCAACTGAAGCTTTCTTT.

In its sample, this clone was seen once. The V call is TRBV5-4, the J call TRBJ2-1, with 12 nucleotides matching TRBD2. CDR1 is SGHNT, CDR2 YYREEE, per germline (reference sequence). Trimming removed 5 bases from V and 12 bases from J; junction bases left unmatched: 12. The length of the CDR3 is 15 residues. The CDR3 DNA follows: TGTGCCAGCAGTCCCGGGACTAGCGGGCGCGGGGTGCAGTTCTTC. It encodes CASSPGTSGRGVQFF.

The chain employs TRBV3-1 (or the pseudogene TRBV3-2) and TRBJ2-5, with 15 bases identical to TRBD2. The CDR3 extends over 17 amino acids. Germline V CDR1 and CDR2: LGHDT, YNNKEL (reference sequence). V lost 3 bases to trimming and J lost 5 bases; unmatched junction nucleotides: 7. The CDR3 reads CASSQGLAGGGMETQYF. CDR3 sequence (DNA): TGTGCCAGCAGCCAGGGACTAGCGGGGGGTGGAATGGAGACCCAGTACTTC.

This clone was detected only a few times. This sequence joins TRBV5-6 and TRBJ1-1; possibly TRBD1 for D (5 bases). Germline-derived CDR1 and CDR2 are SGHDT and YYEEEE. CDR3 length: 13 residues. Trimming stripped 3 bases from V and 10 bases from J, with 16 bases between. As DNA, the CDR3 is TGTGCCAGCAGCTCCGGGACGGAGGTTATAGCTTTCTTT. Translating it yields CASSSGTEVIAFF.

This chain joins TRBV7-2 and TRBJ2-2; D possibly matches TRBD1 or TRBD2 (5 bases each). Between the trimmed V and J ends, which lost 5 bases and 3 bases, there was a span of 13 bases. The CDR3 is 15 residues long. Germline V lookup: CDR1 SGHTA, CDR2 FQGNSA. CDR3 loop: CASSALTGHTGELFF. The CDR3 bases are TGTGCCAGCAGCGCACTAACGGGGCACACCGGGGAGCTGTTTTTT.

This chain connects TRBV7-2 to TRBJ2-7, with a tentative D call TRBD1 (6 bases). With 3 bases removed from V and 0 bases from J, the gap between germline ends came to 9 bases. Germline CDR1 SGHTA, CDR2 FQGNSA. This CDR3 contains 14 residues. CDR3 nucleotides: TGTGCCAGCAGCTTGACACAGGGCTCCTACGAGCAGTACTTC. It encodes CASSLTQGSYEQYF.

This rearrangement joins TRBV6-4 to TRBJ2-1; either TRBD1 or TRBD2 may fit D (5 bases each). The V end was cut by 0 bases, the J end by 9 bases, with 12 bases between. Germline lookup yields CDR1 MRHNA and CDR2 SNTAGT. The CDR3 extends over 14 amino acids. CDR3 nucleotide sequence: TGTGCCAGCAGTGACTCGGGGGATCAGGGTGAGCAGTTCTTC. It is translated as CASSDSGDQGEQFF.

This clone appeared once. This chain links TRBV3-1 (or the pseudogene TRBV3-2) with TRBJ2-7; 10 bases agree with TRBD2. Germline CDR1 is LGHDT and CDR2 is YNNKEL (reference sequence). The CDR3 contains 14 residues. After removal of 4 bases from V and 2 bases from J, the junction contained 2 bases not matched to a gene. CDR3 residues: CASSRSGGTYEQYF. CDR3 DNA: TGTGCCAGCAGCCGTAGCGGGGGGACCTACGAGCAGTACTTC.

The V gene is TRBV18, the J gene TRBJ1-2; 7 nucleotides align to TRBD1. The V and J ends lost 3 bases and 6 bases, in that order; junction bases with no gene match: 13. The CDR3 extends over 16 amino acids. In germline, CDR1 is KGHSH, CDR2 LQKENI. The CDR3 loop is CASSPDRMVIRDGYTF. The DNA for the CDR3 is TGTGCCAGCTCACCGGACAGGATGGTTATTCGGGATGGCTACACCTTC.

This clone has more than one count but fewer than ten. The chain combines TRBV5-1 with TRBJ1-5; D is unclear. The CDR3 covers 15 residues. Germline values: CDR1 SGHRS, CDR2 YFSETQ. The ends were cut back, 2 bases at V and 5 bases at J, with 14 bases in the middle. CDR3 sequence: CASSLSDRGDQPQHF. CDR3 coding DNA: TGCGCCAGCAGCTTATCAGACCGTGGCGATCAGCCCCAGCATTTT. Combining the CDR3 with reference TRBV5-1 and TRBJ1-5 gives the whole variable domain KAGVTQTPRYLIKTRGQQVTLSCSPISGHRSVSWYQQTPGQGLQFLFEYFSETQRNKGNFPGRFSGRQFSNSRSEMNVSTLELGDSALYLCASSLSDRGDQPQHFGDGTRLSIL.

The chain carries TRBV27 and TRBJ1-1; no definite D call. V was pared by 5 bases and J by 2 bases, with 12 bases between. CDR3 length: 14 residues. Germline V gene lookup returns CDR1 MNHEY and CDR2 SMNVEV (reference sequence). CDR3 sequence reads: CASSRPGKNTEAFF. The CDR3 DNA follows: TGTGCCAGCAGTCGTCCGGGAAAAAACACTGAAGCTTTCTTT.